These 11 T cell receptor beta chains came from one sample sequenced in a study of blood T cell repertoires in COVID-19. The method was immunoSEQ multiplex PCR; TCRdb's version includes in-frame clones alone and lacks a portion of them. Of about 370,000 clones in the sample, roughly 90% were seen once. The material sequenced was peripheral blood. These receptors all come from a woman aged 30 to 39 with COVID-19, enrolled during active disease.

This sequence joins TRBV5-6 and TRBJ2-3; D is unresolved. Trimming removed 0 bases at V and 6 bases at J, with 20 bases between. CDR1 SGHDT and CDR2 YYEEEE come from the germline V gene. This CDR3 has 17 residues. The CDR3 DNA follows: TGTGCCAGCAGCTTGGCCCCAGGAACCCTTTCTATGGATACGCAGTATTTT. This sequence encodes CASSLAPGTLSMDTQYF.

This rearrangement joins TRBV27 to TRBJ2-1; 9 bases map to TRBD2. Germline loops: CDR1 MNHEY, CDR2 SMNVEV (reference sequence). Trimming removed 6 bases from V and 6 bases from J; junction bases left unmatched: 6. CDR3 length: 14 amino acids. CDR3 DNA: TGTGCCAGCAGACGCGGGAGGGACATCAATGAGCAGTTCTTC. Protein: CASRRGRDINEQFF.

The chain joins TRBV6-2 or TRBV6-3 to TRBJ2-1, with 8 bases matching TRBD1. Germline V gene lookup returns CDR1 MNHEY and CDR2 SVGEGT. V was clipped by 6 bases and J by 3 bases; unmatched bases: 10. The CDR3 spans 16 residues. CDR3 sequence: CASSDDRGLLYNEQFF. CDR3 nucleotides: TGTGCCAGCAGCGATGACAGGGGCCTTCTCTACAATGAGCAGTTCTTC.

Of note for this clone: The same CDR3 is also encoded by other DNA sequences in this sample. The V gene is TRBV11-3, the J gene TRBJ2-1; 7 bases fit TRBD1. Germline V CDR1 and CDR2: SGHNT, YENEEA. V gave up 5 bases and J gave up 0 bases; unmatched junction bases: 4. This CDR3 is 15 amino acids long. CDR3 nucleotides: TGTGCCAGCAGCGGCCGGGACAGCTCCTACAATGAGCAGTTCTTC. Protein: CASSGRDSSYNEQFF.

The chain employs TRBV10-3 and TRBJ1-2; 8 bases match TRBD1. With 5 bases clipped from V and 5 bases from J, the junction kept 4 bases outside the gene matches. The V gene's germline CDR1 is ENHRY and CDR2 SYGVKD. The CDR3 loop spans 13 amino acids. The CDR3, as DNA: TGTGCCATCAGTACTGACAGGGGATATGGCTACACCTTC. As protein: CAISTDRGYGYTF.

The CDR3: CASSPSFRSGGETQYF. For the CDR3, the DNA is TGCGCCAGCAGCCCATCCTTTCGGTCGGGGGGGGAGACCCAGTACTTC. The chain combines TRBV4-3 with TRBJ2-5; 8 nucleotides line up with TRBD2. CDR3 length: 16 amino acids. Germline trimming cut 4 bases from V and 5 bases from J; bases unmatched to any gene: 12. Germline CDR1 and CDR2: LGHNA and YSLEER.

This chain connects TRBV11-3 to TRBJ2-2; TRBD1 aligns across 9 bases. V lost 4 bases, J lost 6 bases, and 6 bases stayed unmatched. Germline loops: CDR1 SGHNT, CDR2 YENEEA. The CDR3 sequence is 15 residues long. As DNA, the CDR3 is TGTGCCAGCAGCTGGGACAGGGTTCGAGCCGGGGAGCTGTTTTTT. It yields the protein CASSWDRVRAGELFF. The whole variable domain, filled in from reference TRBV11-3 and TRBJ2-2, reads EAGVVQSPRYKIIEKKQPVAFWCNPISGHNTLYWYLQNLGQGPELLIRYENEEAVDDSQLPKDRFSAERLKGVDSTLKIQPAELGDSAVYLCASSWDRVRAGELFFGEGSRLTVL.

V is TRBV6-6 and J is TRBJ1-6, with 7 bases lining up with TRBD1. V lost 2 bases and J lost 9; bases outside the gene matches: 7. CDR1 MNHNY and CDR2 SVGAGI come from the germline V gene (reference sequence). The CDR3 runs 15 residues. The CDR3 here is CASSYVTGSLSPLHF. Written as DNA, the CDR3 is TGTGCCAGCAGTTACGTGACAGGGTCGCTTTCACCCCTCCACTTT.

The chain employs TRBV5-4 and TRBJ2-1; D may be TRBD2 (6 bases). V lost 0 bases and J 8 bases, leaving 9 bases between the germline ends. Germline lookup yields CDR1 SGHNT and CDR2 YYREEE (reference sequence). CDR3 length: 13 residues. CDR3 DNA: TGTGCCAGCAGCTTGGGGAGGGCCGATGAGCAGTTCTTC. This gives the protein CASSLGRADEQFF.

The chain joins TRBV27 to TRBJ2-3, with 9 nucleotides matching TRBD1. The CDR3 totals 16 residues. J gave up 0 bases and V 4 bases, and 5 bases lay outside the gene matches. CDR1 is MNHEY, CDR2 SMNVEV, per germline (reference sequence). CDR3 residues: CASSWGTGKSTDTQYF. The DNA for the CDR3 is TGTGCCAGCAGTTGGGGGACAGGGAAAAGCACAGATACGCAGTATTTT.

The V gene is TRBV10-1, the J gene TRBJ1-1; perhaps TRBD1 as D (6 bases). Trimming took 2 bases from V and 3 from J, leaving 10 bases between them. The germline V gene has CDR1 WNHNN and CDR2 SYGVQD (reference sequence). This CDR3 comprises 14 residues. CDR3 in DNA: TGCGCCAGCAGTGAGAGGGGGGGGCACACTGAAGCTTTCTTT. Its translation: CASSERGGHTEAFF.